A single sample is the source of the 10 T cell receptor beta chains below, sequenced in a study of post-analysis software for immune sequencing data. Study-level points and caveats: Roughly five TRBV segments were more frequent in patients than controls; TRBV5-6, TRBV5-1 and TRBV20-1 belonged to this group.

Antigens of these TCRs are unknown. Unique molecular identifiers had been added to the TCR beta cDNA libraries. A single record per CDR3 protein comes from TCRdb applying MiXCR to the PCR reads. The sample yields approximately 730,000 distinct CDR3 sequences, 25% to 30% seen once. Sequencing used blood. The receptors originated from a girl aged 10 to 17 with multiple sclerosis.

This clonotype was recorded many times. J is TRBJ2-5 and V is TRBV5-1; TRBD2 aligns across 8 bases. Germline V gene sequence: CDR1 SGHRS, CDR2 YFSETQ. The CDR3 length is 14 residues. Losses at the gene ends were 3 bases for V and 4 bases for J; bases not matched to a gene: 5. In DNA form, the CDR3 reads TGCGCCAGCAGCTCCGGACTAGCTAGAGAGACCCAGTACTTC. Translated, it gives CASSSGLARETQYF. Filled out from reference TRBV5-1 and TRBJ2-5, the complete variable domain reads KAGVTQTPRYLIKTRGQQVTLSCSPISGHRSVSWYQQTPGQGLQFLFEYFSETQRNKGNFPGRFSGRQFSNSRSEMNVSTLELGDSALYLCASSSGLARETQYFGPGTRLLVL.

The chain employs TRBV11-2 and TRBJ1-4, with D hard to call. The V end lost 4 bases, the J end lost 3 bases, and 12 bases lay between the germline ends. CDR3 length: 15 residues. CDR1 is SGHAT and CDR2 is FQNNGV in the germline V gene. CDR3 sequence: CASSWYGWANEKLFF. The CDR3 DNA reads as TGTGCCAGCAGCTGGTATGGCTGGGCTAATGAAAAACTGTTTTTT.

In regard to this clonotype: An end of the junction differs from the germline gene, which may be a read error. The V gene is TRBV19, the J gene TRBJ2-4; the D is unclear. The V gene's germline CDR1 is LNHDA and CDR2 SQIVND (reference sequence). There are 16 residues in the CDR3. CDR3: CANSMTDSLAKNIQYF. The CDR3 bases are TGTGCCAATAGTATGACTGATTCTCTAGCCAAAAACATTCAGTACTTC.

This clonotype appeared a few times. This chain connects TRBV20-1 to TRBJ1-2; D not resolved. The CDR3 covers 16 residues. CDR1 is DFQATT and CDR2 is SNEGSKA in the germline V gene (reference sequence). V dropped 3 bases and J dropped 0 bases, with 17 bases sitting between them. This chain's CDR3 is CSARSFEGLANYGYTF. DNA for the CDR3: TGCAGTGCTAGGTCCTTCGAGGGATTAGCTAACTATGGCTACACCTTC.

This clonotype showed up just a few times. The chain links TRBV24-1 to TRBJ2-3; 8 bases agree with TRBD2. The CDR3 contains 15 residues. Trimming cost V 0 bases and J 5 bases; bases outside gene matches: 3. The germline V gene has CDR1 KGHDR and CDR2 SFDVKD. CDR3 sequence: CATSDLEGLVDTQYF. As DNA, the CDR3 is TGTGCCACCAGTGATTTGGAGGGACTAGTAGATACGCAGTATTTT.

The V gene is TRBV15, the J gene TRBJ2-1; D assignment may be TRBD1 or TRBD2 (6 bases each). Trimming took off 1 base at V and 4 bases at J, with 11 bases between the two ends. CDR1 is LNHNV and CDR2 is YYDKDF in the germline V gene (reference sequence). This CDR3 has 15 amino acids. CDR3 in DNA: TGTGCCACCAGCAGAGTGTGGGGGGCTTACAATGAGCAGTTCTTC. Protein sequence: CATSRVWGAYNEQFF.

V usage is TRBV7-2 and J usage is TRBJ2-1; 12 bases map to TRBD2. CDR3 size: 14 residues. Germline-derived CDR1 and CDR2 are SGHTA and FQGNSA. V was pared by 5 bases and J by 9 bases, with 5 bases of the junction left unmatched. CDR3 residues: CASSPGLAGFEQFF. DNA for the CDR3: TGTGCCAGCAGCCCCGGACTAGCGGGATTTGAGCAGTTCTTC.

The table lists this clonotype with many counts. DNA for the CDR3: TGTGCCAGCAGGGAGACAGGGAGCTCCTACGAGCAGTACTTC. Residues: CASRETGSSYEQYF. The genes are TRBV6-5 and TRBJ2-7, with 7 positions matching TRBD1. Germline assignment: CDR1 MNHEY and CDR2 SVGAGI. With V trimmed by 6 bases and J by 0 bases, 5 bases remained unmatched. CDR3 length equals 14 residues.

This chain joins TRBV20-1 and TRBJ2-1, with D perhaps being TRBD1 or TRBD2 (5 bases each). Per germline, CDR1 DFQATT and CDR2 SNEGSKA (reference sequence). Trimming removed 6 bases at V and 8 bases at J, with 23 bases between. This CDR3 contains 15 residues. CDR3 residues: CSAETGHLVGYEQFF. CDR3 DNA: TGCAGTGCCGAAACGGGGCATTTAGTTGGGTATGAGCAGTTCTTC.

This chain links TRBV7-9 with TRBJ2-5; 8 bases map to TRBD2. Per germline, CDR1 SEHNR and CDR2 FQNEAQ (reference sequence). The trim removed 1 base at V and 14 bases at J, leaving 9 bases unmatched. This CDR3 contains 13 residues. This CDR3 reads CASSLVREVEHYF. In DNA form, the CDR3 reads TGTGCCAGCAGCTTAGTGCGGGAGGTGGAGCACTACTTC.